The sequence of this T cell receptor (beta chain) was determined in a study of cytomegalovirus exposure and HLA in healthy donors. The CDR3 runs 14 residues. V lost 3 bases, J lost 3 bases, and 9 bases lay in between. Per the germline V gene, CDR1 is SNHLY and CDR2 is FYNNEI. Overall study findings and caveats: High sensitivity and specificity were reportedly achieved when the classifier diagnosed cytomegalovirus status.

Note on this clone: Its target is unknown.

Amplification used 60 Vbeta primers and 13 Jbeta primers. Repertoires were generated with immunoSEQ multiplex PCR, while TCRdb's copy carries only in-frame clones and drops some. The data show 150,000 to 200,000 clones, about three quarters seen once. The clonotype was recovered from an older woman in good health and CMV-seropositive. This chain joins TRBV2 and TRBJ2-4; D is uncertain. Sequences were obtained from PBMCs. CDR3 bases: TGTGCCAGCAGTGATTCGTATGTCAAAAACATTCAGTACTTC. Translating it yields CASSDSYVKNIQYF.